This TCR beta chain was sequenced in a study of blood T cell repertoires in COVID-19. About the study: There were acute and convalescent COVID-19 samples, and they came from the United States, Italy and Spain. In each case, the material was cDNA or gDNA derived from T cells, B-cell-depleted T cells, or PBMCs.

Everyone who took part was roughly 18 to 89 years old, and they came from 20 to 25 US areas. The assay was immunoSEQ multiplex PCR, and TCRdb's table has in-frame clones only and misses some. The sample lists roughly 200,000 clones, 88% seen once, with under 3% in the top ten. The CDR3 loop spans 16 amino acids. The V gene's germline CDR1 is LGHNA and CDR2 YSLEER. After removal of 0 bases from V and 10 bases from J, the junction contained 9 bases not matched to a gene. The sample was PBMCs or T cells enriched from blood (not recorded which). The chain employs TRBV4-3 and TRBJ1-6; the match to TRBD1 covers 7 bases. This receptor was obtained from a woman aged 25 to 39 who had recovered from COVID-19. The CDR3 nucleotides are TGCGCCAGCAGCCAAGATCTCGAGACAGGGTACTCACCCCTCCACTTT. It translates to CASSQDLETGYSPLHF.